The rows below give T cell receptor beta chains drawn from one sample of a study of control samples from healthy donors and cancer patients. The protocol was immunoSEQ multiplex PCR, while the TCRdb copy is restricted to in-frame clones and leaves out a portion. The data hold roughly 70,000 clones, with approximately 84% observed a single time. The sequenced sample was blood. All receptors come from a man aged 50-60 years in good health. CDR3s include the opening cysteine and the closing phenylalanine or tryptophan. The order of the fields is J gene, V gene, D gene, clone size, CDR3 DNA, CDR3 protein. D genes are given only for firm matches. Rows may omit the clone size; those that give it use once, few, many or a size class.

j_gene: TRBJ1-6
v_gene: TRBV19
d_gene: TRBD1
abundance: .
CDR3nt: TGTGCCAGTAGTCTTAAGACAGGGAGCTCACCCCTCCACTTT
CDR3aa: CASSLKTGSSPLHF

j_gene: TRBJ1-4
v_gene: TRBV4-3
d_gene: TRBD1
abundance: .
CDR3nt: TGCGCCAGCAGCCAGTTGAGGGGACAGGGTGGTACAACTAATGAAAAACTGTTTTTT
CDR3aa: CASSQLRGQGGTTNEKLFF

j_gene: TRBJ2-7
v_gene: TRBV7-2
d_gene: .
abundance: .
CDR3nt: TGTGCCAGCAGTCAGGCGTGGGGACTTAGCTACGAGCAGTACTTC
CDR3aa: CASSQAWGLSYEQYF

j_gene: TRBJ2-7
v_gene: TRBV6-5
d_gene: TRBD2
abundance: .
CDR3nt: TGTGCCAGCAGCACCCTAGCGGGATCGGGCGAGCAGTACTTC
CDR3aa: CASSTLAGSGEQYF

j_gene: TRBJ2-1
v_gene: TRBV19
d_gene: .
abundance: .
CDR3nt: TGTGCCAGTAGCGGCGGACTGGGGAGCTCCTACAATGAGCAGTTCTTC
CDR3aa: CASSGGLGSSYNEQFF

j_gene: TRBJ2-1
v_gene: TRBV20-1
d_gene: TRBD2
abundance: .
CDR3nt: TGCAGTGCTAGTGTGCCAGCGGGATCCTACAATGAGCAGTTCTTC
CDR3aa: CSASVPAGSYNEQFF

j_gene: TRBJ2-7
v_gene: TRBV9
d_gene: .
abundance: .
CDR3nt: TGTGCCAGCAGCGTAGGTCGATTACCCTACGAGCAGTACTTC
CDR3aa: CASSVGRLPYEQYF

j_gene: TRBJ2-7
v_gene: TRBV4-1
d_gene: .
abundance: once
CDR3nt: TGCGCCAGCTCTGTGAGGGAGACCTACGAGCAGTACTTC
CDR3aa: CASSVRETYEQYF

j_gene: TRBJ1-1
v_gene: TRBV29-1
d_gene: .
abundance: .
CDR3nt: TGCAGCGTTGGAGTGGCAGGGGATTTCACTGAAGCTTTCTTT
CDR3aa: CSVGVAGDFTEAFF

j_gene: TRBJ2-7
v_gene: TRBV7-9
d_gene: TRBD1
abundance: .
CDR3nt: TGTGCCAGCAGCTTACCGATCGCCCCACAGGGGGCCCTGGACGAGCAGTACTTC
CDR3aa: CASSLPIAPQGALDEQYF

j_gene: TRBJ1-1
v_gene: TRBV11-3
d_gene: TRBD1
abundance: .
CDR3nt: TGTGCCAGCAGTTCGACCGGGACAGTGAACACTGAAGCTTTCTTT
CDR3aa: CASSSTGTVNTEAFF

j_gene: TRBJ1-5
v_gene: TRBV2
d_gene: .
abundance: .
CDR3nt: TGTGCCAGCAGTGAAAGGCCGCCGGGGCTTCAGCCCCAGCATTTT
CDR3aa: CASSERPPGLQPQHF

j_gene: TRBJ2-1
v_gene: TRBV11-3
d_gene: .
abundance: .
CDR3nt: TGTGCCAGCAGCTCAGTGATACGGGGACTGTTCAATGAGCAGTTCTTC
CDR3aa: CASSSVIRGLFNEQFF

j_gene: TRBJ1-4
v_gene: TRBV28
d_gene: .
abundance: .
CDR3nt: TGTGCCAGCAGTTCTTCAGGGCTCAGCGAAAAACTGTTTTTT
CDR3aa: CASSSSGLSEKLFF

j_gene: TRBJ1-1
v_gene: TRBV30
d_gene: TRBD1
abundance: .
CDR3nt: TGTGCCTGGATTAGGGCAGGGGGGGCTGAAGCTTTCTTT
CDR3aa: CAWIRAGGAEAFF

j_gene: TRBJ1-1
v_gene: TRBV5-4
d_gene: .
abundance: .
CDR3nt: TGTGCCAGCAGGGGACTTGACCTCAGGAGGGGGGACACTGAAGCTTTCTTT
CDR3aa: CASRGLDLRRGDTEAFF

j_gene: TRBJ2-1
v_gene: TRBV5-1
d_gene: TRBD1
abundance: .
CDR3nt: TGCGCCAGCAGCGCGGGGACAGGGTGGAATGAGCAGTTCTTC
CDR3aa: CASSAGTGWNEQFF

j_gene: TRBJ1-2
v_gene: TRBV29-1
d_gene: .
abundance: .
CDR3nt: TGCAGCGTTGCCCCGACAGGAAACTATGGCTACACCTTC
CDR3aa: CSVAPTGNYGYTF

j_gene: TRBJ2-7
v_gene: TRBV19
d_gene: TRBD2
abundance: .
CDR3nt: TGTGCCAGTAGTATAGGCGGGGGGTCGTACGAGCAGTACTTC
CDR3aa: CASSIGGGSYEQYF

j_gene: TRBJ1-1
v_gene: TRBV14
d_gene: .
abundance: .
CDR3nt: TGTGCCAGCAGCCACGGGCTAGGGGCTTTCTTT
CDR3aa: CASSHGLGAFF

j_gene: TRBJ2-7
v_gene: TRBV12-3/TRBV12-4
d_gene: .
abundance: .
CDR3nt: TGTGCCAGCACCTTTGCAGGGTTTAGCGAGCAGTACTTC
CDR3aa: CASTFAGFSEQYF

j_gene: TRBJ2-5
v_gene: TRBV11-2
d_gene: .
abundance: .
CDR3nt: TGTGCCAGCAGCCAAGGAGGCAATTCGGAGACCCAGTACTTC
CDR3aa: CASSQGGNSETQYF

j_gene: TRBJ2-3
v_gene: TRBV7-2
d_gene: .
abundance: .
CDR3nt: TGTGCCAGCAGCTTTGGGGGCGCTAGAAATACGCAGTATTTT
CDR3aa: CASSFGGARNTQYF

j_gene: TRBJ1-4
v_gene: TRBV25-1
d_gene: .
abundance: once
CDR3nt: TGTGCCAGCAGTGAAACGGGACGGCAAACTAATGAAAAACTGTTTTTT
CDR3aa: CASSETGRQTNEKLFF

j_gene: TRBJ1-2
v_gene: TRBV7-2
d_gene: .
abundance: once
CDR3nt: TGTGCCAGCAGCGGACGGACAGCCCGCCGTTATGGCTACACCTTC
CDR3aa: CASSGRTARRYGYTF

j_gene: TRBJ2-7
v_gene: TRBV18
d_gene: .
abundance: .
CDR3nt: TGTGCCAGCTCACCGCCTCTAGCTGGTTACGAGCAGTACTTC
CDR3aa: CASSPPLAGYEQYF

j_gene: TRBJ2-3
v_gene: TRBV5-1
d_gene: .
abundance: .
CDR3nt: TGCGCCAGCAGCTTGGAGGTGATCACAGATACGCAGTATTTT
CDR3aa: CASSLEVITDTQYF

j_gene: TRBJ1-2
v_gene: TRBV5-1
d_gene: TRBD1
abundance: .
CDR3nt: TGCGCCAGCAGCTTGGTCACAGGGGGCATGGATGGCTACACCTTC
CDR3aa: CASSLVTGGMDGYTF